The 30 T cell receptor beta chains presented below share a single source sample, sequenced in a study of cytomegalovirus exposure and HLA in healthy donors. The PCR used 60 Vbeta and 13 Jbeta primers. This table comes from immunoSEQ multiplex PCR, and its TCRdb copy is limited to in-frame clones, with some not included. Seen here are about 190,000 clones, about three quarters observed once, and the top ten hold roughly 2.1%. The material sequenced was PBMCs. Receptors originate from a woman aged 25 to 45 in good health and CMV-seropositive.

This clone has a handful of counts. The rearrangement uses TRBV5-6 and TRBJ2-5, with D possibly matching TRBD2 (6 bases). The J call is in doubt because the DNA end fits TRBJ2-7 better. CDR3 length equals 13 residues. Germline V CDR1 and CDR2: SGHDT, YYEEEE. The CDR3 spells CASSLPTSSEQYF. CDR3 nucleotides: TGTGCCAGCAGCTTGCCGACTAGTAGCGAGCAGTACTTC.

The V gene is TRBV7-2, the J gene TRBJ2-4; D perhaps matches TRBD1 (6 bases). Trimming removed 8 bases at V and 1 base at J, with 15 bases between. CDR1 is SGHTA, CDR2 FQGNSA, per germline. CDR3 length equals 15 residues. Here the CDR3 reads CASSHRALAKNIQYF. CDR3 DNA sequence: TGTGCCAGCTCCCACAGGGCACTGGCCAAAAACATTCAGTACTTC.

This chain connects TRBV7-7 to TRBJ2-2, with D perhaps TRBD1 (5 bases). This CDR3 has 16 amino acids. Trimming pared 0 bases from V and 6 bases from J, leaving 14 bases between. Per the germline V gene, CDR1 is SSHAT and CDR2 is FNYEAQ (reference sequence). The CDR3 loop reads CASSLAQGPRAGELFF. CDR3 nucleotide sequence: TGTGCCAGCAGCTTAGCCCAGGGCCCCCGGGCCGGGGAGCTGTTTTTT.

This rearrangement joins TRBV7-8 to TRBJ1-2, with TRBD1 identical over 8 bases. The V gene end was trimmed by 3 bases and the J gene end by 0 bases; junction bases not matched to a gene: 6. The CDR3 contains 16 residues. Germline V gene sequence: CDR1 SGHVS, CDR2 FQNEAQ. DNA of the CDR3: TGTGCCAGCAGCTTCTCCCGGGACAGGACTAACTATGGCTACACCTTC. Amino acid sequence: CASSFSRDRTNYGYTF.

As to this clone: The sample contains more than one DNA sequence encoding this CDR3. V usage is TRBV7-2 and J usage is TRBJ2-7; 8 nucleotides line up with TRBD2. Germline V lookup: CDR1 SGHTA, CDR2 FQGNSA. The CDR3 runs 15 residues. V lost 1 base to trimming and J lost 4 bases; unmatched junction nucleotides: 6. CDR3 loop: CASSLGLAGLYEQYF. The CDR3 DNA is TGTGCCAGCAGCTTAGGGCTAGCGGGCCTATACGAGCAGTACTTC.

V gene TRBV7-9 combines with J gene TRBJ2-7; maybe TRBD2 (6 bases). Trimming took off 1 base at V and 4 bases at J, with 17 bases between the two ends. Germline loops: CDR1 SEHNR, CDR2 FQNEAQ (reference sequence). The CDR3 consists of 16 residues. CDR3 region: CASSLGAGRSSYEQYF. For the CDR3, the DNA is TGTGCCAGCAGCTTAGGGGCGGGAAGATCCTCGTACGAGCAGTACTTC.

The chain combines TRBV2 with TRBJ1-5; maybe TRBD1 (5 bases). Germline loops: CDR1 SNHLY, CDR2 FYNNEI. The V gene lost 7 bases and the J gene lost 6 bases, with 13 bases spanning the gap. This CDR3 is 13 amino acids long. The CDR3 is CASNGRVSQPQHF. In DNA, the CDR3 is TGTGCCAGCAATGGCAGGGTGTCTCAGCCCCAGCATTTT.

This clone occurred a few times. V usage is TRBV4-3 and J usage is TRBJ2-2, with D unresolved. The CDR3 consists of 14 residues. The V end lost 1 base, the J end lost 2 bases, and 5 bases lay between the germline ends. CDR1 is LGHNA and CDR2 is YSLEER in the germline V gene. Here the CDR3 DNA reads TGCGCCAGCAGCCAAGCGACTAACACCGGGGAGCTGTTTTTT. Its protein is CASSQATNTGELFF.

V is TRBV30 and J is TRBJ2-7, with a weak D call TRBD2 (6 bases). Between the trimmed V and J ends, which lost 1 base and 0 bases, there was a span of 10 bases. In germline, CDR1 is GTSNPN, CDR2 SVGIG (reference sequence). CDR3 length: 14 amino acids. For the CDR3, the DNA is TGTGCCTGGAGTGGACTAGTCGGCTCCTACGAGCAGTACTTC. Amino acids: CAWSGLVGSYEQYF.

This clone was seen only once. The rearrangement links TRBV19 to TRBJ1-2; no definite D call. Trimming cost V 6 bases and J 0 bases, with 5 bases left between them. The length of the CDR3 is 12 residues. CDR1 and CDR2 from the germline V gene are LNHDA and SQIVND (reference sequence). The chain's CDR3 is CASRAPNYGYTF. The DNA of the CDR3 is TGTGCCAGTAGGGCTCCTAACTATGGCTACACCTTC.

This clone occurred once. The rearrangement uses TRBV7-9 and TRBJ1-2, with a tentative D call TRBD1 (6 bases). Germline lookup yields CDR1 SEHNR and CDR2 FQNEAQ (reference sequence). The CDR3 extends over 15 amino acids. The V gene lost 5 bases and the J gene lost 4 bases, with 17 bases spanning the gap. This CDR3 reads CASSVKGHVSYGYTF. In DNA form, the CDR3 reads TGTGCCAGCAGCGTAAAGGGACACGTCTCCTATGGCTACACCTTC. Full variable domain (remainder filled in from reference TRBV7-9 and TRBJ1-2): DTGVSQNPRHKITKRGQNVTFRCDPISEHNRLYWYRQTLGQGPEFLTYFQNEAQLEKSRLLSDRFSAERPKGSFSTLEIQRTEQGDSAMYLCASSVKGHVSYGYTFGSGTRLTVV.

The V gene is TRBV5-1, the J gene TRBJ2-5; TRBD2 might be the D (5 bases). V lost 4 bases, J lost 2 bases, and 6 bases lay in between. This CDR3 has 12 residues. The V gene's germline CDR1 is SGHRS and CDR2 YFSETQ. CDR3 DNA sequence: TGCGCCAGCAGCCGGACTCAAGAGACCCAGTACTTC. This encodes CASSRTQETQYF.

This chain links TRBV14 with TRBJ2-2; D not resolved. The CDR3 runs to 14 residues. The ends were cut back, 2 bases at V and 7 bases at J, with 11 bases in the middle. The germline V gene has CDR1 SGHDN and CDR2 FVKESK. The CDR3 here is CASSQNRVGGELFF. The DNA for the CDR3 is TGTGCCAGCAGCCAAAACCGGGTAGGCGGGGAGCTGTTTTTT. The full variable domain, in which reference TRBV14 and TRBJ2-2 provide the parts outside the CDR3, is EAGVTQFPSHSVIEKGQTVTLRCDPISGHDNLYWYRRVMGKEIKFLLHFVKESKQDESGMPNNRFLAERTGGTYSTLKVQPAELEDSGVYFCASSQNRVGGELFFGEGSRLTVL.

CDR3 nucleotide sequence: TGTGCCAGCAGGCGACACCTCTCCTACGAGCAGTACTTC. This encodes CASRRHLSYEQYF. This chain joins TRBV5-8 and TRBJ2-7; D is ambiguous. The CDR3 is 13 amino acids. Germline V gives CDR1 SGHTS, CDR2 YDEGEE. Trimming left V 5 bases short and J 0 bases short, with 9 bases between.

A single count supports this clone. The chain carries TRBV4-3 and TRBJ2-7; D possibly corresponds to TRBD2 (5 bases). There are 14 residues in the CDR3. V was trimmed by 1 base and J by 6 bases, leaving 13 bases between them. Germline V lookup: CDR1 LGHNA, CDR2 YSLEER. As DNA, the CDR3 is TGCGCCAGCAGCCAAGGACGGGCAAGCGGCGAGCAGTACTTC. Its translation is CASSQGRASGEQYF.

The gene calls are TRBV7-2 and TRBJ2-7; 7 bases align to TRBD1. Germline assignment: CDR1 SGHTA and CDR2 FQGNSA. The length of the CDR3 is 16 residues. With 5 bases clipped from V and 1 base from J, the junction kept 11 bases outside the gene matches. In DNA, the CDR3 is TGTGCCAGCAGCGGACGACAGGGCGCAGCTTCCTACGAGCAGTACTTC. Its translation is CASSGRQGAASYEQYF.

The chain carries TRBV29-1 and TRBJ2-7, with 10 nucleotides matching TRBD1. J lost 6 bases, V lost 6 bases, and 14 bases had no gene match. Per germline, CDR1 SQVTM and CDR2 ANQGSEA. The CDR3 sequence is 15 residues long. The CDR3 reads CSVGDRGVGVSEQYF. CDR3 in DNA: TGCAGCGTGGGGGACAGGGGCGTAGGAGTGAGCGAGCAGTACTTC.

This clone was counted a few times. CDR3 in DNA: TGTGCCAGCAGCGACCTAGCGGGGGGAGATACGCAGTATTTT. Residues: CASSDLAGGDTQYF. The chain combines TRBV9 with TRBJ2-3, with 11 bases identical to TRBD2. The length of the CDR3 is 14 residues. Trimming removed 3 bases from V and 5 bases from J; junction bases left unmatched: 2. In germline, CDR1 is SGDLS, CDR2 YYNGEE. Looking up the rest from reference TRBV9 and TRBJ2-3 gives the full variable domain: DSGVTQTPKHLITATGQRVTLRCSPRSGDLSVYWYQQSLDQGLQFLIQYYNGEERAKGNILERFSAQQFPDLHSELNLSSLELGDSALYFCASSDLAGGDTQYFGPGTRLTVL.

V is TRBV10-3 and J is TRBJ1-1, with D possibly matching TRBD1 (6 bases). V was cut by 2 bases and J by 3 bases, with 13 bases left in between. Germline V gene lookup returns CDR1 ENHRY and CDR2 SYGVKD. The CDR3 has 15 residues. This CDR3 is CAISEGLRGYTEAFF. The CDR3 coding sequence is TGTGCCATCAGTGAGGGCCTCAGGGGCTACACTGAAGCTTTCTTT.

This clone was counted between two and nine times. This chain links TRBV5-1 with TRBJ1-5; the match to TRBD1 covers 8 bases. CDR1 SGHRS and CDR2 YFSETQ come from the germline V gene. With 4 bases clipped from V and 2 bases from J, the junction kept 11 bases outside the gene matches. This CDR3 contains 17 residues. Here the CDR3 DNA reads TGCGCCAGCAGCCCAGGGGGGGGACAGGAAGGCAATCAGCCCCAGCATTTT. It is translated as CASSPGGGQEGNQPQHF.

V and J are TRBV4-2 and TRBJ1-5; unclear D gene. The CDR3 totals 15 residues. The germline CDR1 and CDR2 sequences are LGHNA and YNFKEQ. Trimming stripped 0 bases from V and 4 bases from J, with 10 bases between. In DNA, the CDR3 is TGTGCCAGCAGCCAAGACAGTCAGATTAATCAGCCCCAGCATTTT. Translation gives CASSQDSQINQPQHF.

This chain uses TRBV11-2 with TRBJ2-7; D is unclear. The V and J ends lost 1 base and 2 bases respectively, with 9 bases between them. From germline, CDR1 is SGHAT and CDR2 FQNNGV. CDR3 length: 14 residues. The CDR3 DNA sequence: TGTGCCAGCAGCTTAGTCCGGTCCCCCTACGAGCAGTACTTC. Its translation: CASSLVRSPYEQYF.

CDR3 sequence reads: CASSQGGRVEQYF. The CDR3 DNA reads TGTGCCAGCAGTCAGGGGGGACGAGTCGAGCAGTACTTC. J is TRBJ2-7 and V is TRBV28; the D gene is possibly TRBD1 (7 bases). CDR3 length equals 13 residues. Trimming removed 5 bases at V and 6 bases at J, with 14 bases between. CDR1 and CDR2 (germline): MDHEN, SYDVKM. The full variable domain, in which reference TRBV28 and TRBJ2-7 provide the parts outside the CDR3, is DVKVTQSSRYLVKRTGEKVFLECVQDMDHENMFWYRQDPGLGLRLIYFSYDVKMKEKGDIPEGYSVSREKKERFSLILESASTNQTSMYLCASSQGGRVEQYFGPGTRLTVT.

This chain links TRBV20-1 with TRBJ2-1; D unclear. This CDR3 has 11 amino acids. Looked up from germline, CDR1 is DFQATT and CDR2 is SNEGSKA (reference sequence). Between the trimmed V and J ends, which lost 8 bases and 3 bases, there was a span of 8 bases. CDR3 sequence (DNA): TGCAGTTGCGGTTACTACAATGAGCAGTTCTTC. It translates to CSCGYYNEQFF.

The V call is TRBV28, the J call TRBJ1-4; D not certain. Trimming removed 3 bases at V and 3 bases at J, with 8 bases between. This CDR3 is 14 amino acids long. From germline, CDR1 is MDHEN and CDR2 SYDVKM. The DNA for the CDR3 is TGTGCCAGCAGTTTTCAGTCCGCTAATGAAAAACTGTTTTTT. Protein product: CASSFQSANEKLFF. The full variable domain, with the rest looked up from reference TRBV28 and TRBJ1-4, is DVKVTQSSRYLVKRTGEKVFLECVQDMDHENMFWYRQDPGLGLRLIYFSYDVKMKEKGDIPEGYSVSREKKERFSLILESASTNQTSMYLCASSFQSANEKLFFGSGTQLSVL.

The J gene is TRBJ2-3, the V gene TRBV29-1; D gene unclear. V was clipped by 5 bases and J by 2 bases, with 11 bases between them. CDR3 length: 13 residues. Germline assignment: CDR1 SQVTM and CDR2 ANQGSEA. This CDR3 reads CSVTHRYTDTQYF. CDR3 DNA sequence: TGCAGCGTTACTCATCGTTACACAGATACGCAGTATTTT.

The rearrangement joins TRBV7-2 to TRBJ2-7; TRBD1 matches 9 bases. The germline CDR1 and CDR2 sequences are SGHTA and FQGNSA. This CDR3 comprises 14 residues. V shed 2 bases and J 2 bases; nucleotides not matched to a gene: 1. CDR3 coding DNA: TGTGCCAGCAGCTTACGGACAGGGGCCTACGAGCAGTACTTC. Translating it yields CASSLRTGAYEQYF.

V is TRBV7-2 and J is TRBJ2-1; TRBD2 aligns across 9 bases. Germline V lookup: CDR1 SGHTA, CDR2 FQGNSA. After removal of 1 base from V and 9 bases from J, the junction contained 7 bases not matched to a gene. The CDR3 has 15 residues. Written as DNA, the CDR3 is TGTGCCAGCAGCTTAGGCGGGAGGGTCTCGGGTGAGCAGTTCTTC. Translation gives CASSLGGRVSGEQFF.

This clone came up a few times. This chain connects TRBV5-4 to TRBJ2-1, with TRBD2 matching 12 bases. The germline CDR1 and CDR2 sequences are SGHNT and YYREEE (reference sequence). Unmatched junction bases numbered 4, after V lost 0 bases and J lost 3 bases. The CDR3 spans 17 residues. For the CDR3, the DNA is TGTGCCAGCAGCTTGGATGGACTAGCGGGATACTACAATGAGCAGTTCTTC. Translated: CASSLDGLAGYYNEQFF.

The CDR3 DNA is TGTGCCAGTAGTGCAGACAGGGTTCAGCCCCAGCATTTT. Encoded protein: CASSADRVQPQHF. The chain joins TRBV19 to TRBJ1-5; 7 bases map to TRBD1. V shed 5 bases, J shed 6 bases, and the junction held 4 bases outside the gene matches. CDR3 length: 13 residues. Germline V gene sequence: CDR1 LNHDA, CDR2 SQIVND (reference sequence).